These T cell receptor beta chains were read from a single sample in a study of blood T cells in healthy people across ages. From the 5' RACE reads, TCRdb called clonotypes with MiXCR, one entry per CDR3 protein. The sample consists of more than 1,400,000 distinct CDR3 sequences, approximately 40% of them appearing once. The sequenced sample was blood. These receptors all come from a woman between 18 and 29 years old in good health. Both conserved end residues are part of each CDR3. A D gene is named only where the DNA matches it firmly. Rows may omit the clone size; those that give it use once, few, many or a size class.

>TRBV20-1|TRBD2|TRBJ2-5|NA
TGCAGTGCTAATAAAGGGACTAGCGGGATGAGCCAAGAGACCCAGTACTTC
CSANKGTSGMSQETQYF
>TRBV20-1|NA|TRBJ2-3|NA
TGCAGTGCTAGACCTGACGGACGGTCAGATACGCAGTATTTT
CSARPDGRSDTQYF
>TRBV20-1|TRBD2|TRBJ2-1|few
TGCAGTGCTACAGACTTCGGGAGGGCAGAGGATGAGCAGTTCTTC
CSATDFGRAEDEQFF
>TRBV6-6|NA|TRBJ2-1|NA
TGTGCCAGCAGTCAAGCTCTCTTCAGTCGTACGCCTGAGCAGTTCTTC
CASSQALFSRTPEQFF
>TRBV3-1|TRBD2|TRBJ2-7|few
TGTGCCAGCAGCCAAGATCGAAGGCTAGCGGGAGTAGGGATCGAGCAGTACTTC
CASSQDRRLAGVGIEQYF
>TRBV4-2|NA|TRBJ2-3|few
TGTGCCAGCAGCCTACCCTTGGTAGAGGGGGGGAACACAGATACGCAGTATTTT
CASSLPLVEGGNTDTQYF
>TRBV27|NA|TRBJ1-2|NA
TGTGCCAGCAGTCCCCGATGGGGGTACTATGGCTACACCTTC
CASSPRWGYYGYTF
>TRBV20-1|NA|TRBJ2-1|NA
TGCAGTGCTGAAGGGGAACTAGGGGTTAACAATGAGCAGTTCTTC
CSAEGELGVNNEQFF
>TRBV4-2|TRBD2|TRBJ2-1|NA
TGTGCCAGCAGCCAAGAGGGCGGGGGGGTTTACAATGAGCAGTTCTTC
CASSQEGGGVYNEQFF
>TRBV2|NA|TRBJ1-5|NA
TGTGCCAGCAGTGATATTACAGAGAATCAGCCCCAGCATTTT
CASSDITENQPQHF
>TRBV5-1|NA|TRBJ2-5|few
TGCGCCAGCAGCCCGGGGAATATCCAAGAGACCCAGTACTTC
CASSPGNIQETQYF
>TRBV7-9|NA|TRBJ1-2|few
TGTGCCAGCAGCCCGACAGGTCTCGGTCACGGCTACACCTTC
CASSPTGLGHGYTF
>TRBV29-1|TRBD2|TRBJ2-2|NA
TGCAGCGTTGCGGCCGGGACTAGCGGAAAGAACACCGGGGAGCTGTTTTTT
CSVAAGTSGKNTGELFF
>TRBV20-1|TRBD2|TRBJ2-3|few
TGCAGTGCTAAACGGCTAGCGGGAGGGAATACGCAGTATTTT
CSAKRLAGGNTQYF
>TRBV20-1|NA|TRBJ2-7|NA
TGCAGTGCTAGAGGACTCGGAGGCGGAACAAATGACAATGAGCAGTACTTC
CSARGLGGGTNDNEQYF
>TRBV12-3/TRBV12-4|TRBD1|TRBJ1-5|NA
TGTGCCAGCAGCCAGAGGACAGGGGGCGATCAGCCCCAGCATTTT
CASSQRTGGDQPQHF
>TRBV27|NA|TRBJ2-1|NA
TGTGCCAGCAAGGAGGGGCCGAATGAGCAGTTCTTC
CASKEGPNEQFF
>TRBV11-2|NA|TRBJ2-7|NA
TGTGCCAGCAGCCAAAACGGAGAATCCTACGAGCAGTACTTC
CASSQNGESYEQYF
>TRBV10-1|TRBD1|TRBJ1-1|NA
TGCGCCAGCAGGGCACAGGGGGCATCTGAAACTTTCTTT
CASRAQGASETFF
>TRBV6-5|NA|TRBJ2-7|NA
TGTGCCAGCAGTCCTTACGGGGTAAACGAGCAGTACTTC
CASSPYGVNEQYF
>TRBV19|NA|TRBJ2-7|NA
TGTGCCAGTAGTATAGGTAGCGGAATCTCCTACGAGCAGTACTTC
CASSIGSGISYEQYF
>TRBV20-1|NA|TRBJ2-7|few
TGCAGTGCCCCCGTCGGGACTGAGCCCTACGAGCAGTACTTC
CSAPVGTEPYEQYF
>TRBV5-1|NA|TRBJ2-7|NA
TGCGCCAGCAGCAGCACAGGGTACCGCGAGCAGTACTTC
CASSSTGYREQYF
>TRBV4-1|NA|TRBJ1-1|NA
TGCGCCAGCAGCCCCCCCAGGGGCCCTCCCATGAACACTGAAGCTTTCTTT
CASSPPRGPPMNTEAFF
>TRBV6-6|NA|TRBJ2-3|few
TGTGCCAGCAGTTGGGAGACTAGATCCGGAGGACCGCAGTATTTT
CASSWETRSGGPQYF
>TRBV28|TRBD1|TRBJ2-3|NA
TGTGCCAGCAGCACGACAGGGGCGGGCACAGATACGCAGTATTTT
CASSTTGAGTDTQYF
>TRBV19|NA|TRBJ2-5|NA
TGTGCCAGTAGCACCCTTGGGATACAAGAGACCCAGTACTTC
CASSTLGIQETQYF
>TRBV2|NA|TRBJ1-2|NA
TGTGCCAGCAGTGACGGTCAGGGAAGTTTTGATGGCTACACCTTC
CASSDGQGSFDGYTF
>TRBV7-2|NA|TRBJ1-1|NA
TGTGCCAGCAGCTTAGCGAGGCGCACTGAAGCTTTCTTT
CASSLARRTEAFF
>TRBV7-8|TRBD2|TRBJ2-1|NA
TGTGCCAGCAGCCTGGGGACTACCCTCTACAATGAGCAGTTCTTC
CASSLGTTLYNEQFF
>TRBV20-1|TRBD2|TRBJ2-1|NA
TGCAGTGCTAGAGATCCGGGACTAGCGGGAGGTCTTGAGCAGTTCTTC
CSARDPGLAGGLEQFF
>TRBV4-1|NA|TRBJ2-7|few
TGCGCCAGCAGTACAAGCCAGGGTAGTTCCTACGAGCAGTACTTC
CASSTSQGSSYEQYF
>TRBV11-2|NA|TRBJ2-2|NA
TGTGCCAGCAGCTTAGTGGGAGGAAGGACCGGGGAGCTGTTTTTT
CASSLVGGRTGELFF
>TRBV12-3/TRBV12-4|NA|TRBJ1-2|few
TGTGCCAGCAGGGTCGGACAGTCCGCTGGCTATGGCTACACCTTC
CASRVGQSAGYGYTF
>TRBV12-5|NA|TRBJ2-7|NA
TGTGCTAGTGGTTTGGTAGTCTGGTCCGACTCGGGTTACGAGCAGTACTTC
CASGLVVWSDSGYEQYF
>TRBV5-1|NA|TRBJ2-7|few
TGCGCCAGCAGCGTGAATCCCGATGGCGGGGAGCAGTACTTC
CASSVNPDGGEQYF
>TRBV4-1|TRBD2|TRBJ2-3|few
TGCGCCAGCAGAAAATCTAGCGGTGTTAACACAGATACGCAGTATTTT
CASRKSSGVNTDTQYF
>TRBV12-3/TRBV12-4|TRBD1|TRBJ1-5|few
TGTGCCAGCAGTAACGGGACAGGGGGGAATCAGCCCCAGCATTTT
CASSNGTGGNQPQHF
>TRBV9|NA|TRBJ2-1|few
TGTGCCAGCAGCGTAGTGATGGGGGGCCCTTACAATGAGCAGTTCTTC
CASSVVMGGPYNEQFF
>TRBV27|TRBD2|TRBJ2-1|once
TGTGCCAGCAGTTTAAAAGGCGGGGGGCCTCATCTCTACAATGAGCAGTTCTTC
CASSLKGGGPHLYNEQFF
>TRBV21-1|NA|TRBJ2-3|once
TGTGCCAGCAGCAAAGGTCCGGGGGACACGTCTAGCACAGATACGCAGTATTTT
CASSKGPGDTSSTDTQYF
>TRBV9|NA|TRBJ2-3|few
TGTGCCAGCAGCGACCCCCCGACTAGGAACCAGTATTTT
CASSDPPTRNQYF
>TRBV29-1|TRBD2|TRBJ2-7|few
TGCAGCGTTGAGGGGGGGACCTCCTACGAGCAGTACTTC
CSVEGGTSYEQYF
>TRBV15|NA|TRBJ1-5|NA
TGTGCCACCAGCAGGTATGGAGGGACTAGCAATCAGCCCCAGCATTTT
CATSRYGGTSNQPQHF
>TRBV3-1|NA|TRBJ2-2|once
TGTGCCAGCAGCCAAATCGAAGGTATCCTATTCCGGGAGCTGTTTTTT
CASSQIEGILFRELFF
>TRBV20-1|NA|TRBJ2-1|NA
TGCAGTGCTAGAGACCCTGCTCGGACACTCTCCTACAATGAGCAGTTCTTC
CSARDPARTLSYNEQFF
>TRBV11-3|NA|TRBJ1-1|NA
TGTGCCAGCAGCTACCGGGACGAGACTGAAGCTTTCTTT
CASSYRDETEAFF
>TRBV7-3|TRBD2|TRBJ2-1|NA
TGTGCCAGCAGCTACGCCCCCTTGCGGGGGGCCCACAATGAGCAGTTCTTC
CASSYAPLRGAHNEQFF
>TRBV6-2/TRBV6-3|NA|TRBJ2-7|few
TGTGCCAGCAGTCACGGAACCTACGAGCAGTACTTC
CASSHGTYEQYF